This TCR beta chain was sequenced for a study of PD-1 blockade in classical Hodgkin lymphoma. Study-level information: Nivolumab was administered to patients intravenously at 3 mg/kg every 2 weeks.

The data were produced by immunoSEQ multiplex PCR, yet TCRdb's version contains in-frame clones alone and is incomplete. Found here are about 4,200 clones, around three quarters of them singletons; the top ten hold roughly a third. This CDR3 contains 17 residues. Every patient was affected by relapse after autologous stem cell transplantation, while exposure to brentuximab vedotin was not uniform. About this clone itself: Its antigen remains unknown.

Overall study results and limits: CD4+ TCR diversity climbed significantly by C4D1, unlike CD8+ TCR diversity.

Material: peripheral blood mononuclear cells (PBMCs), obtained at baseline. The TCR originated in a human donor with classical Hodgkin lymphoma. The V call is TRBV21-1, the J call TRBJ2-7; TRBD1 reflects the table's D call only, with no check against the DNA. TRBV21-1 is a pseudogene segment. The CDR3 DNA reads as TGTGCCAGCAGCAAAGTACCTCGACAGGCGAAATCCTACGAGCAGTACTTC. Amino acids: CASSKVPRQAKSYEQYF.